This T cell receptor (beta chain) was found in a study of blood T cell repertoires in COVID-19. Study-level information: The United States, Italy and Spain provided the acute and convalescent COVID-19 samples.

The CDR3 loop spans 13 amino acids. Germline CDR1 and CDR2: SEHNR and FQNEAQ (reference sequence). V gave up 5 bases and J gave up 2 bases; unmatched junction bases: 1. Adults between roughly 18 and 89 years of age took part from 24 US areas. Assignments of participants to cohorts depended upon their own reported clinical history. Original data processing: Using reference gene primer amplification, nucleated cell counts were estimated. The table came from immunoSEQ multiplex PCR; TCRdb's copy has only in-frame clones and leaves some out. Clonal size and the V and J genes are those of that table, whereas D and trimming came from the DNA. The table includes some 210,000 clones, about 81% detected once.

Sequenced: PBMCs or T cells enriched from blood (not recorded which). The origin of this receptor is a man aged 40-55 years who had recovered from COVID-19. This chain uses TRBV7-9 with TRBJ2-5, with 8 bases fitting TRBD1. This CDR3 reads CASSQGAQETQYF. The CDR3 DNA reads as TGTGCCAGCAGCCAGGGGGCGCAAGAGACCCAGTACTTC.